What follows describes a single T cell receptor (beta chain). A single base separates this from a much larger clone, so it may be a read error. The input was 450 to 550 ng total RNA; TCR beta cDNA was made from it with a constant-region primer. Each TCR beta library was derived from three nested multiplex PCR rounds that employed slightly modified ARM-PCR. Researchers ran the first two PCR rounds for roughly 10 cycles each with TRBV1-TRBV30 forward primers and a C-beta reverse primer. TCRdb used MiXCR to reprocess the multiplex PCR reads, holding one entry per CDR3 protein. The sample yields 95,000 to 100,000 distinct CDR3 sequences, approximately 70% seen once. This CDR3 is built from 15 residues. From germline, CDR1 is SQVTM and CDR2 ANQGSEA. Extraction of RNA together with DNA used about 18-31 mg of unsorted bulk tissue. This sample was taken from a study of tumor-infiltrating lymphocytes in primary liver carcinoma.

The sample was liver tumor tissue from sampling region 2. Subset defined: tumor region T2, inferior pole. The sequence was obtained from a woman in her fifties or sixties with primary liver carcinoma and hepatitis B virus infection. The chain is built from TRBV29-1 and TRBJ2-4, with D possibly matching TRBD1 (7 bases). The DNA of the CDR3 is TGCAGCGTCTGGAGGGGGGACAGCGCTAAAAACACTCAGTACTTC. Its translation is CSVWRGDSAKNTQYF.